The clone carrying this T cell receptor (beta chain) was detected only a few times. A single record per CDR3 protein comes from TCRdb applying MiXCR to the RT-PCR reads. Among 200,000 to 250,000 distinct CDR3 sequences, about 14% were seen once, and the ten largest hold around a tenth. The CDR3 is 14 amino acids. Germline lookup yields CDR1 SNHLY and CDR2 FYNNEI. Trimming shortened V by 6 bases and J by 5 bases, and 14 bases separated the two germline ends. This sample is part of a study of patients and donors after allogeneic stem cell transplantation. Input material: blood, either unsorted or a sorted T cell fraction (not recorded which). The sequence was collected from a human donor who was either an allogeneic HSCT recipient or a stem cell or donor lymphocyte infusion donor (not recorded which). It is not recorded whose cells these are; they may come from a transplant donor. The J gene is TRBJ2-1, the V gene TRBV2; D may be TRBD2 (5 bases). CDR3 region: CASRSEEKNNEQFF. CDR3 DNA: TGTGCCAGCAGGTCGGAGGAGAAGAACAATGAGCAGTTCTTC.